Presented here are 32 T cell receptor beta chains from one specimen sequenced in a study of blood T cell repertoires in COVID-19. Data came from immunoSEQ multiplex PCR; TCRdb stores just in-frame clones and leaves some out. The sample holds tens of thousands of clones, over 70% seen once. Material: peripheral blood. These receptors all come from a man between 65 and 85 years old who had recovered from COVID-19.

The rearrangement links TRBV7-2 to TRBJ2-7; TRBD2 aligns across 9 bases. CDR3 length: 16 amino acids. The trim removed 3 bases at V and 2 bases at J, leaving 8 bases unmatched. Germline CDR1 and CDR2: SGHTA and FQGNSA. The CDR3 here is CASSLGLAQRTYEQYF. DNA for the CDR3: TGTGCCAGCAGCTTGGGACTAGCCCAAAGAACCTACGAGCAGTACTTC.

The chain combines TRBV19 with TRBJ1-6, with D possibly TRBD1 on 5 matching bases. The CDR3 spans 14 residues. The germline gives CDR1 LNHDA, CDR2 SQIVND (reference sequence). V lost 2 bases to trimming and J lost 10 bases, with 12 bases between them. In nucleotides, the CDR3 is TGTGCCAGTAGTATACAGGGTAACGAATCACCCCTCCACTTT. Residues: CASSIQGNESPLHF.

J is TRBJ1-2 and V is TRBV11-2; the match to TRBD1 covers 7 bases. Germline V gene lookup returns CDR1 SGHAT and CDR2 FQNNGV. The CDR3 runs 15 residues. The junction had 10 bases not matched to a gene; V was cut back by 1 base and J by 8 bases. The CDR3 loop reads CASSLGGGGVGGYTF. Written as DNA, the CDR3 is TGTGCCAGCAGCTTAGGAGGAGGGGGCGTTGGAGGCTACACCTTC.

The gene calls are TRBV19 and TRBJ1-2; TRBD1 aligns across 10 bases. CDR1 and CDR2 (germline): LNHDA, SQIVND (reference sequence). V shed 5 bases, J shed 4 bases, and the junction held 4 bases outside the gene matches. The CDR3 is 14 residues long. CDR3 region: CASSGTGVPYGYTF. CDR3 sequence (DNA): TGTGCCAGTAGTGGGACAGGGGTCCCCTATGGCTACACCTTC. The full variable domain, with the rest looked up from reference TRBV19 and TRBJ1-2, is DGGITQSPKYLFRKEGQNVTLSCEQNLNHDAMYWYRQDPGQGLRLIYYSQIVNDFQKGDIAEGYSVSREKKESFPLTVTSAQKNPTAFYLCASSGTGVPYGYTFGSGTRLTVV.

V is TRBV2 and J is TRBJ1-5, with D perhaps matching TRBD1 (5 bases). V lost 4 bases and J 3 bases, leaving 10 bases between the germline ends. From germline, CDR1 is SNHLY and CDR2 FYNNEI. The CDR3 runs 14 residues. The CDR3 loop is CASSGEGYNQPQHF. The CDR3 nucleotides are TGTGCCAGCAGTGGGGAGGGGTACAATCAGCCCCAGCATTTT.

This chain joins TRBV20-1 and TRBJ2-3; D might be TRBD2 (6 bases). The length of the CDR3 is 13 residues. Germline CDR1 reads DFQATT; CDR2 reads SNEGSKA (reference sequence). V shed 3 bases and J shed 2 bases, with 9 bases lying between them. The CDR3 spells CSASGGLTDTQYF. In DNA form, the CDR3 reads TGCAGTGCTAGTGGGGGACTCACAGATACGCAGTATTTT.

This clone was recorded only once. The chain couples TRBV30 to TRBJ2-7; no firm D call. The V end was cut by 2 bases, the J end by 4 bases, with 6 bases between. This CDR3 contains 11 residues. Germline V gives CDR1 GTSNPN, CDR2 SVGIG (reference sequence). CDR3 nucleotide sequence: TGTGCCTGGAGTATCCGGTACGAGCAGTACTTC. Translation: CAWSIRYEQYF.

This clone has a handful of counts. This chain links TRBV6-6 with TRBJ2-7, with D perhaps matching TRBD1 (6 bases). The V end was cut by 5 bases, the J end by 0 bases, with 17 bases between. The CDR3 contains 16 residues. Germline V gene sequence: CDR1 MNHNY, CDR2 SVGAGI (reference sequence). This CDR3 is CASSQTRQGSSYEQYF. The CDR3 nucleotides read TGTGCCAGCAGTCAGACCCGGCAGGGGAGCTCCTACGAGCAGTACTTC.

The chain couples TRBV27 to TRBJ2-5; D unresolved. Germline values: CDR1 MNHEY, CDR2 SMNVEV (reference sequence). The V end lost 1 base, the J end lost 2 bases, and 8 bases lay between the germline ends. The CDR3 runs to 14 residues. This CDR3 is CASSLLAGQETQYF. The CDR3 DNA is TGTGCCAGCAGTTTATTGGCAGGACAAGAGACCCAGTACTTC.

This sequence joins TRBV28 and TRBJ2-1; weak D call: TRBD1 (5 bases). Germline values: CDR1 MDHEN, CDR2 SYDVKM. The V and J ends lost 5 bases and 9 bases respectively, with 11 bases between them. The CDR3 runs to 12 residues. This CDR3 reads CASSIRGTEQFF. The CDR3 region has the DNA TGTGCCAGCAGTATTAGGGGCACTGAGCAGTTCTTC.

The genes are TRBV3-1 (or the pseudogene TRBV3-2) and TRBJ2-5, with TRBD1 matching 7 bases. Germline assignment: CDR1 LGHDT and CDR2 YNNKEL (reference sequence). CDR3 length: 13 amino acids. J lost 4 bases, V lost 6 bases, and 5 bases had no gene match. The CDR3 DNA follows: TGTGCCAGCAGAGACAGGGTAACAGAGACCCAGTACTTC. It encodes CASRDRVTETQYF.

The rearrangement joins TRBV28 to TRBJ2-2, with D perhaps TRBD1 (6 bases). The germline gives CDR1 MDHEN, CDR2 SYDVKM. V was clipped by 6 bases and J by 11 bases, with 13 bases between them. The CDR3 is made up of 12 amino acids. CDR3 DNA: TGTGCCAGCAGGCCAGGGGATCGTGAGCTGTTTTTT. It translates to CASRPGDRELFF.

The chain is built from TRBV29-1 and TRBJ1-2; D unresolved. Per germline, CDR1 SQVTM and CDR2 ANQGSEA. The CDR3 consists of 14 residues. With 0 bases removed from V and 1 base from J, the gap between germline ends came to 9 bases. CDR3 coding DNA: TGCAGCGTTGAAGATATTGAGAGTAACTATGGCTACACCTTC. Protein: CSVEDIESNYGYTF.

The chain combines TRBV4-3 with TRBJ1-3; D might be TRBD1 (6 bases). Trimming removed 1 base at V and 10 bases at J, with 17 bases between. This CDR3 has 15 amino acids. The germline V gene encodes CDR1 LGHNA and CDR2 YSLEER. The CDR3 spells CASSQVGSIGGTIYF. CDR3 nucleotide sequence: TGCGCCAGCAGCCAAGTGGGTTCGATAGGGGGAACCATATATTTT.

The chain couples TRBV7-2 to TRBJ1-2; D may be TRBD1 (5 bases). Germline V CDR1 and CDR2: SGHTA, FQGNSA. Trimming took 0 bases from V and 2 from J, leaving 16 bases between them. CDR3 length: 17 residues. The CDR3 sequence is CASSLASGTGGNYGYTF. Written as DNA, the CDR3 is TGTGCCAGCAGCTTAGCTAGCGGTACCGGGGGGAACTATGGCTACACCTTC.

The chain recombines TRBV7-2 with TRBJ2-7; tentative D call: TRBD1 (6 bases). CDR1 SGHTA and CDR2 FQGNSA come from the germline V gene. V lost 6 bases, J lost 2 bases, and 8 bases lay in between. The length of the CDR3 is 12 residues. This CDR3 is CASREGAYEQYF. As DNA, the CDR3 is TGTGCCAGCAGAGAGGGGGCCTACGAGCAGTACTTC.

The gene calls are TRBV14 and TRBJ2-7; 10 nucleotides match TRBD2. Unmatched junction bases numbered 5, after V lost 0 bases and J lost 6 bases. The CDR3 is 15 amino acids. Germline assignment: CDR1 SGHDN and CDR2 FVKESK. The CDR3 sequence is CASSQDRGTSVEQYF. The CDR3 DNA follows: TGTGCCAGCAGCCAAGATCGGGGGACTAGCGTCGAGCAGTACTTC. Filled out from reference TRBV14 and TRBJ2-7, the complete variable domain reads EAGVTQFPSHSVIEKGQTVTLRCDPISGHDNLYWYRRVMGKEIKFLLHFVKESKQDESGMPNNRFLAERTGGTYSTLKVQPAELEDSGVYFCASSQDRGTSVEQYFGPGTRLTVT.

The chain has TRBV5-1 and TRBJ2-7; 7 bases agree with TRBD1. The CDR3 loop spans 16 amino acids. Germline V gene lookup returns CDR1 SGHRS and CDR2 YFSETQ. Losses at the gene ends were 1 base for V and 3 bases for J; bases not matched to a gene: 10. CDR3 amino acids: CASSLTQGTAFYEQYF. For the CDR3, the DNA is TGCGCCAGCAGCTTGACCCAAGGGACAGCATTCTACGAGCAGTACTTC.

CDR3 amino acids: CASSSGQGNQPQHF. CDR3 sequence (DNA): TGTGCCAGCAGTTCCGGACAGGGGAATCAGCCCCAGCATTTT. The chain has TRBV6-6 and TRBJ1-5; 9 bases match TRBD1. Per the germline V gene, CDR1 is MNHNY and CDR2 is SVGAGI (reference sequence). Losses at the gene ends were 4 bases for V and 4 bases for J; bases not matched to a gene: 2. CDR3 length equals 14 residues.

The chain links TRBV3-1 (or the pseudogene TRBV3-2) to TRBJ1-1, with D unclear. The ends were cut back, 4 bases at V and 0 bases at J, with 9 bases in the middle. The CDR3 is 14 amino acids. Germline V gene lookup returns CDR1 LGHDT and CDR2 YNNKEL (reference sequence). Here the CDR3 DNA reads TGTGCCAGCAGCCCAATCGGGTTGAACACTGAAGCTTTCTTT. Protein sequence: CASSPIGLNTEAFF.

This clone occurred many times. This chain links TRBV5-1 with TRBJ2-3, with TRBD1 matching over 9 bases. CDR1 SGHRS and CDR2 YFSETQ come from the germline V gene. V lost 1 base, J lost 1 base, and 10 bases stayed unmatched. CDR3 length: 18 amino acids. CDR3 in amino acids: CASSLPTGGVGGTDTQYF. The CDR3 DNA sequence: TGCGCCAGCAGCTTGCCGACAGGGGGAGTAGGGGGCACAGATACGCAGTATTTT.

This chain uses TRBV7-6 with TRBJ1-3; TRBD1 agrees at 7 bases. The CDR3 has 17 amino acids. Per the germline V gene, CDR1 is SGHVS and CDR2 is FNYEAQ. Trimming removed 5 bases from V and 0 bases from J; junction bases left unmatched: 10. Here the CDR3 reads CASSLGTAASSGNTIYF. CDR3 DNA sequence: TGTGCCAGCAGCCTAGGGACAGCGGCGAGCTCTGGAAACACCATATATTTT.

The CDR3 loop reads CASSPWGQGGNQPQHF. In DNA form, the CDR3 reads TGTGCCAGCTCACCATGGGGACAGGGTGGCAATCAGCCCCAGCATTTT. This chain connects TRBV18 to TRBJ1-5, with 9 bases identical to TRBD1. Trimming at V came to 2 bases and at J to 2 bases, leaving 4 bases not matched to a gene. CDR3 size: 16 residues. Per germline, CDR1 KGHSH and CDR2 LQKENI.

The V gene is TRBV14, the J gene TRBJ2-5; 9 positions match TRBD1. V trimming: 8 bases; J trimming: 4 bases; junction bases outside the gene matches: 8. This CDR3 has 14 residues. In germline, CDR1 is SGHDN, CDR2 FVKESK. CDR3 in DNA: TGTGCCAGCGCCGGGACAGGGTCTCCAGAGACCCAGTACTTC. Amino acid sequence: CASAGTGSPETQYF.

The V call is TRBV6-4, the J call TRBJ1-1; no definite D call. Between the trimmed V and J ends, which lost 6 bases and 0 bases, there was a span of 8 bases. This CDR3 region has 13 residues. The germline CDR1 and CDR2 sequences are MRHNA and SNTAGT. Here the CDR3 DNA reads TGTGCCAGCAGGAGAACAGTGAACACTGAAGCTTTCTTT. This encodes CASRRTVNTEAFF.

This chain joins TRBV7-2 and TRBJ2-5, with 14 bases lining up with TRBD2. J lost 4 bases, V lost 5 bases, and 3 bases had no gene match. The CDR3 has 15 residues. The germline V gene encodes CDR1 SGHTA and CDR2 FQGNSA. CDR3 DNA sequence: TGTGCCAGCAGCCCGGGACTAGCGGGAGCAGAGACCCAGTACTTC. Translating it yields CASSPGLAGAETQYF.

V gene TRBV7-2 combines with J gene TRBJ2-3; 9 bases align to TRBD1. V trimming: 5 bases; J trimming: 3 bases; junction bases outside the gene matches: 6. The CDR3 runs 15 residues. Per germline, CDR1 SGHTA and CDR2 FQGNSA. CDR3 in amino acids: CASSRGTGWTDTQYF. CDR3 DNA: TGTGCCAGCAGCCGGGGGACAGGGTGGACAGATACGCAGTATTTT.

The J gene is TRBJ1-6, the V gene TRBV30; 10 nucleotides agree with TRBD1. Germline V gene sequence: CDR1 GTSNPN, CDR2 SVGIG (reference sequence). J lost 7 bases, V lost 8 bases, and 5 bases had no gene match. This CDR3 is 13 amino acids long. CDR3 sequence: CARKGQGNSPLHF. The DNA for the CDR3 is TGTGCCAGGAAGGGACAGGGGAATTCACCCCTCCACTTT.

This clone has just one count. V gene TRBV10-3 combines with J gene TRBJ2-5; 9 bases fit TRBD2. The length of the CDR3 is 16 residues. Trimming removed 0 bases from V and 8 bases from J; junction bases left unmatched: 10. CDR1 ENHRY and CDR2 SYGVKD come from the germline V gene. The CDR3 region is CAISESGGTSPSTQYF. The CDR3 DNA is TGTGCCATCAGTGAGTCCGGCGGGACTAGCCCGTCAACCCAGTACTTC.

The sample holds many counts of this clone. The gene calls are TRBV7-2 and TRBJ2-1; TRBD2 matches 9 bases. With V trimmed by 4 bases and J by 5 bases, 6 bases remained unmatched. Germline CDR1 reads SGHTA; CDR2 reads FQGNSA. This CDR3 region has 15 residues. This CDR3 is CASSWGLAGNNEQFF. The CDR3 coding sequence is TGTGCCAGCAGCTGGGGGCTAGCGGGAAACAATGAGCAGTTCTTC.

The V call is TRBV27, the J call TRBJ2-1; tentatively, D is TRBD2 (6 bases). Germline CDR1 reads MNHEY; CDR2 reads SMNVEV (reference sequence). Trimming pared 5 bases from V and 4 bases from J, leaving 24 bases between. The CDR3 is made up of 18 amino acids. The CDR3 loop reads CASSPHSLGGSDYNEQFF. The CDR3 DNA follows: TGTGCCAGCAGTCCCCATTCTCTCGGGGGAAGCGATTACAATGAGCAGTTCTTC.

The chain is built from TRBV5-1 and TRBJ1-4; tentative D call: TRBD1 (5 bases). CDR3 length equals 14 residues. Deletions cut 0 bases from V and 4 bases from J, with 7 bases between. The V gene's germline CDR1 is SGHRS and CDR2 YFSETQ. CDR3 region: CASSLETDNEKLFF. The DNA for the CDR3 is TGCGCCAGCAGCTTGGAGACAGATAATGAAAAACTGTTTTTT.